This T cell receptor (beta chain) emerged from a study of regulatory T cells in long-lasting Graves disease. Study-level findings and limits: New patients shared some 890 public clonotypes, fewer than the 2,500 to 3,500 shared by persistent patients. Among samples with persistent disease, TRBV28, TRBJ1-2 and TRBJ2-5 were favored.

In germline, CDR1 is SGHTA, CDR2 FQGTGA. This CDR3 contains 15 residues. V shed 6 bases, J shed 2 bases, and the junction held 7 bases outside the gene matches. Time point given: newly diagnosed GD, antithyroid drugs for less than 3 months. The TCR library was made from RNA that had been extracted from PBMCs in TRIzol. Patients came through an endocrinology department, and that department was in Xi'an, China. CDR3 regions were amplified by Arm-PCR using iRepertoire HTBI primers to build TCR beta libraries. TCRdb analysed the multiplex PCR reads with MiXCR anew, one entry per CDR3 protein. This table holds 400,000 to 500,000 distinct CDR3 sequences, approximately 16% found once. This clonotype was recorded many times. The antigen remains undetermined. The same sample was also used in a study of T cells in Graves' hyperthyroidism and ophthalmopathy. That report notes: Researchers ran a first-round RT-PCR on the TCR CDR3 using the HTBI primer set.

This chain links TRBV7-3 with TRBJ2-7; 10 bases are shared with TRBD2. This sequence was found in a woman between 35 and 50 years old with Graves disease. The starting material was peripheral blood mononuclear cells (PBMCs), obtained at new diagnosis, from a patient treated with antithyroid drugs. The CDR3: CASRPPGLAPYEQYF. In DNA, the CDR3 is TGTGCCAGCAGGCCCCCGGGACTAGCGCCCTACGAGCAGTACTTC.